Here is one T cell receptor beta chain with its context. As yet, its antigen is unknown. The sample belongs to a study of CD8 T cells in ankylosing spondylitis. Study-level points and caveats: Existing reports had already noted some motif variants in reactive arthritis synovial fluid and blood. Ankylosing spondylitis blood appeared to be characterized by a TCR beta motif of eight highly homologous variants. Reportedly, matched ankylosing spondylitis synovial fluid was significantly enriched for disease-linked clones.

The ends were cut back, 8 bases at V and 4 bases at J, with 21 bases in the middle. This CDR3 is 15 amino acids long. Germline assignment: CDR1 DFQATT and CDR2 SNEGSKA (reference sequence). It was by quantitative 5'-RACE with molecular barcodes that TCR beta libraries were made. TCRdb independently ran MiXCR on the 5' RACE reads; one entry per CDR3 protein. The sample includes fewer than 400,000 distinct CDR3 sequences, around 22% seen only once; the top ten take 16%. The specimen was blood, either unsorted or a sorted T cell fraction (not recorded which). The rearrangement joins TRBV20-1 to TRBJ2-1; D call uncertain. The clonotype comes from a male donor with ankylosing spondylitis. The CDR3, as DNA: TGCAGTACCCCCCCCCCCGAAAGCCCATACAATGAGCAGTTCTTC. This gives the protein CSTPPPESPYNEQFF.